The rows below give T cell receptor beta chains drawn from one sample of a study of blood T cell repertoires in COVID-19. The assay was immunoSEQ multiplex PCR, and TCRdb's table has in-frame clones only and misses some. In the table there are more than 300,000 clones, over 75% of which are singletons. Sequenced material: PBMCs or T cells enriched from blood (not recorded which). The receptors derive from a middle-aged man in a cohort exposed to, infected with or recovered from COVID-19 (not recorded which). The CDR3 runs from the conserved cysteine through the conserved F or W. D genes are given only for firm matches. Clone size, where shown, is once, few, many, or a class for clones that have expanded.

v_call	j_call	d_call	clone_size	cdr3_aa	cdr3_nt
TRBV11-2	TRBJ2-7	TRBD2	-	CASSFGTSGSYEQYF	TGTGCCAGCAGCTTTGGGACTAGCGGGAGCTACGAGCAGTACTTC
TRBV3-1/TRBV3-2	TRBJ2-5	-	-	CASSHRETQYF	TGTGCCAGCAGCCATCGAGAGACCCAGTACTTC
TRBV3-1/TRBV3-2	TRBJ1-2	-	-	CASSQEGGTRTYGYTF	TGTGCCAGCAGCCAAGAAGGCGGCACCAGAACCTATGGCTACACCTTC
TRBV10-3	TRBJ2-4	-	-	CATAGTIKNIQYF	TGTGCCACAGCTGGGACAATAAAAAACATTCAGTACTTC
TRBV4-2	TRBJ2-2	-	-	CASSNNRDGGELFF	TGTGCCAGCAGCAATAACAGGGACGGCGGGGAGCTGTTTTTT
TRBV9	TRBJ2-5	-	-	CASSVAGGSQETQYF	TGTGCCAGCAGCGTAGCTGGCGGCAGCCAAGAGACCCAGTACTTC
TRBV7-2	TRBJ1-4	TRBD1	-	CASSFYGTGEKLFF	TGTGCCAGCAGCTTTTATGGGACAGGCGAAAAACTGTTTTTT
TRBV7-2	TRBJ1-5	-	-	CASSRQNQPQHF	TGTGCCAGCAGCCGACAGAATCAGCCCCAGCATTTT
TRBV19	TRBJ2-7	-	once	CASSILASYEQYF	TGTGCCAGTAGTATACTAGCATCCTACGAGCAGTACTTC
TRBV30	TRBJ2-1	TRBD2	-	CAWTHGGAYNEQFF	TGTGCCTGGACCCATGGGGGGGCCTACAATGAGCAGTTCTTC
TRBV10-3	TRBJ2-7	TRBD2	-	CAISPIAGYEQYF	TGTGCCATCAGTCCGATAGCGGGCTACGAGCAGTACTTC
TRBV27	TRBJ1-6	-	-	CASSPQGRNSPLHF	TGTGCCAGCAGTCCGCAGGGGCGGAATTCACCCCTCCACTTT
TRBV5-1	TRBJ2-7	-	many	CASKTGAVEGEQYF	TGCGCCAGCAAAACGGGAGCCGTAGAGGGCGAGCAGTACTTC
TRBV10-3	TRBJ2-6	TRBD1	once	CAVRPGQGGSGANVLTF	TGTGCCGTACGTCCGGGACAGGGCGGCTCTGGGGCCAACGTCCTGACTTTC
TRBV5-4	TRBJ1-1	TRBD1	-	CASSWEGGTGPGIAFF	TGTGCCAGCAGCTGGGAAGGGGGGACAGGCCCCGGGATTGCTTTCTTT
TRBV11-2	TRBJ2-2	-	-	CASSPQNRVDTGELFF	TGTGCCAGCAGTCCCCAGAACAGGGTGGACACCGGGGAGCTGTTTTTT
TRBV5-1	TRBJ1-1	TRBD1	-	CASSRTGVLNTEAFF	TGCGCCAGCAGTCGGACAGGGGTATTGAACACTGAAGCTTTCTTT